The entry that follows covers one T cell receptor beta chain sequence. The record originates from a study of blood T cell repertoires in COVID-19. Study at large: Sites across the United States, Italy and Spain contributed samples from acute and convalescent COVID-19. PBMCs, B-cell-depleted T cells, or T cells were the source of the cDNA or gDNA that made up the material.

J lost 7 bases, V lost 5 bases, and 12 bases had no gene match. This CDR3 spans 16 amino acids. Germline CDR1 reads SGHTA; CDR2 reads FQGNSA. The table came from immunoSEQ multiplex PCR; TCRdb's copy has only in-frame clones and leaves some out. The table includes 110,000 to 150,000 clones, roughly 89% detected once. This receptor was obtained from a man aged 60-69 years with active or convalescent COVID-19. The chain couples TRBV7-2 to TRBJ2-5; 11 nucleotides align to TRBD1. Sample: peripheral blood. CDR3 in amino acids: CASSPRTGGGRGTQYF. CDR3 nucleotides: TGTGCCAGCAGCCCTAGGACAGGGGGCGGGCGGGGGACCCAGTACTTC.